These T cell receptor beta chains were read from a single sample in a study of blood T cell repertoires in COVID-19. Libraries were prepared by immunoSEQ multiplex PCR; TCRdb keeps only in-frame clonotypes and omits some of them. The table has around 200,000 clones, around 85% seen once. Material: PBMCs or T cells enriched from blood (not recorded which). The receptors stem from a man aged 35-49 years who had recovered from COVID-19. Each CDR3 is given with its conserved first and last residue. The D gene is left open where the match is weak. Size is omitted from some rows. Given values are once, few, many or a class for expanded clones.

J	V	D	size	DNA	CDR3
TRBJ1-5	TRBV28	.	few	TGTGCCAGCACCACCGGGATTGTGCCCCAGCATTTT	CASTTGIVPQHF
TRBJ2-5	TRBV2	.	.	TGTGCCAGCAGAGGGGAAAGCGTGGAGACCCAGTACTTC	CASRGESVETQYF
TRBJ2-5	TRBV3-1/TRBV3-2	TRBD2	.	TGTGCCAGCAGCCTAAGGACTAGCCGAGAGACCCAGTACTTC	CASSLRTSRETQYF
TRBJ2-4	TRBV7-2	.	.	TGTGCCAGCAGCTTTAATCGGGCAGGGCAAACCTTC	CASSFNRAGQTF
TRBJ2-7	TRBV27	TRBD1	.	TGTGCCAGCAGTGCCCGGGACAGTCTCTACGAGCAGTACTTC	CASSARDSLYEQYF
TRBJ1-1	TRBV7-2	.	few	TGTGCCAGCAGCTTACCCCAGGGGAGGAACACTGAAGCTTTCTTT	CASSLPQGRNTEAFF
TRBJ1-5	TRBV6-1	.	.	TGTGCCAGCAGTGAGCGGGCGTCTTTTAGCAATCAGCCCCAGCATTTT	CASSERASFSNQPQHF
TRBJ2-3	TRBV5-1	TRBD1	.	TGCGCCAGCAGCTCCGGGGACAGATCAGATACGCAGTATTTT	CASSSGDRSDTQYF
TRBJ1-3	TRBV5-1	.	.	TGCGCCAGCAGCTTGTCAGGGGCAGGAAGAAACACCATATATTTT	CASSLSGAGRNTIYF
TRBJ1-2	TRBV3-1/TRBV3-2	.	few	TGTGCCAGCAGCCAGGGAGAATATGGCTACACCTTC	CASSQGEYGYTF
TRBJ2-3	TRBV24-1	.	.	TGTGCCACCAGTGCCGCCGGTCCCCCGAAGGATACGCAGTATTTT	CATSAAGPPKDTQYF
TRBJ1-2	TRBV5-1	.	few	TGCGCCAGCAGCCCCCGGAGCGGCCTTGCCCTCGATGGCTACACCTTC	CASSPRSGLALDGYTF
TRBJ1-6	TRBV18	TRBD1	.	TGTGCCAGCTCACCGGGGACAGATAATTCACCCCTCCACTTT	CASSPGTDNSPLHF
TRBJ2-7	TRBV5-1	.	few	TGCGCCAGCAGCCTCTCAGGGGAGGGATCCTACGAGCAGTACTTC	CASSLSGEGSYEQYF
TRBJ1-1	TRBV10-2	TRBD1	.	TGCGCCAGCAGTGACTGGACAGGGGGTCGGACTGAAGCTTTCTTT	CASSDWTGGRTEAFF
TRBJ2-3	TRBV6-5	TRBD1	few	TGTGCCAGCATGAGACAGGGGTCCACGCAGTATTTT	CASMRQGSTQYF
TRBJ2-5	TRBV7-2	TRBD1	.	TGTGCCAGCAGCTTAAGGGACAGGGGCCGGACCCAGTACTTC	CASSLRDRGRTQYF
TRBJ1-2	TRBV5-4	TRBD1	.	TGTGCCAGCAGCTCCGGGACAGGAGATTCTGGCTACACCTTC	CASSSGTGDSGYTF
TRBJ2-2	TRBV5-1	TRBD2	.	TGCGCCAGCCGAAGGACTAGCGGGGGGACCGGGGAGCTGTTTTTT	CASRRTSGGTGELFF
TRBJ1-6	TRBV28	.	.	TGTGCCAGCAGTTTACGGAATTCACCCCTCCACTTT	CASSLRNSPLHF
TRBJ1-5	TRBV28	.	.	TGTGCCAGCAGTTTATCCCGGGGTTCGAGCAATCAGCCCCAGCATTTT	CASSLSRGSSNQPQHF
TRBJ2-7	TRBV6-5	TRBD1	.	TGTGCCAGCACCCACAATGAGGGGGCTTACGAGCAGTACTTC	CASTHNEGAYEQYF
TRBJ1-1	TRBV12-3/TRBV12-4	.	.	TGTGCCAGCAGTCCGCCGTCGGCGGCGGAAGCTTTCTTT	CASSPPSAAEAFF
TRBJ2-2	TRBV7-6	TRBD2	.	TGTGCCAGCAGCTCCGAGCTAGCGGGATTTGCCACCGGGGAGCTGTTTTTT	CASSSELAGFATGELFF
TRBJ2-3	TRBV6-5	TRBD1	.	TGTGCCAGCAGAATTTGGGACAGGGGGACAGATACGCAGTATTTT	CASRIWDRGTDTQYF
TRBJ1-5	TRBV2	.	.	TGTGCCAGCGCGGCGGGTTATAGCAATCAGCCCCAGCATTTT	CASAAGYSNQPQHF
TRBJ2-7	TRBV1	.	.	TGCACCAGCAGCCAAATTCCCCCAGGTCAAGGTCCCCGGAGGGAGCAGTACTTC	CTSSQIPPGQGPRREQYF
TRBJ1-2	TRBV29-1	TRBD1	.	TGCAGCGGCACCGGGACAGGGGGCAACTATGGCTACACCTTC	CSGTGTGGNYGYTF
TRBJ1-1	TRBV10-3	.	many	TGTGCCATCAGCCGAAAGTTCCGGGACAAGAACACTGAAGCTTTCTTT	CAISRKFRDKNTEAFF
TRBJ2-2	TRBV16	.	.	TGTGCCAGCAGCGGTCAGACGAACACCGGGGAGCTGTTTTTT	CASSGQTNTGELFF
TRBJ2-3	TRBV4-1	.	.	TGCGCCAGCAGCCAAGGAAGGGACACCACAGATACGCAGTATTTT	CASSQGRDTTDTQYF
TRBJ1-5	TRBV12-2	.	.	TGTGCAAGTCGCTTAGGAGATACGGACAGGGGGTTGAGGTATAGCAATCAGCCCCAGCATTTT	CASRLGDTDRGLRYSNQPQHF
TRBJ1-2	TRBV5-4	TRBD1	once	TGTGCCAGCAGCCCCGAGACAGGGAGCTATGGCTACACCTTC	CASSPETGSYGYTF
TRBJ1-1	TRBV29-1	.	.	TGCAGCGGCGAGGACTACACTGAAGCTTTCTTT	CSGEDYTEAFF
TRBJ2-7	TRBV30	.	.	TGTGCCTGGAGAGGCAGGTTTTCTGGCGAGCAGTACTTC	CAWRGRFSGEQYF
TRBJ1-1	TRBV5-5	TRBD1	.	TGTGCCAGCAGCCCGAGGGACAGGGGGCGAGGGAACACTGAAGCTTTCTTT	CASSPRDRGRGNTEAFF
TRBJ2-6	TRBV7-9	.	.	TGTGCCAGCTCCGCGGTAGGGGGAATATCTGGGGCCAACGTCCTGACTTTC	CASSAVGGISGANVLTF
TRBJ1-1	TRBV24-1	.	.	TGTGCCACCAGTGAAGCAGGTGAAGCTTTCTTT	CATSEAGEAFF
TRBJ1-5	TRBV13	.	few	TGTGCCAGCAGCATGCAGGGAGGGAATCAGCCCCAGCATTTT	CASSMQGGNQPQHF
TRBJ1-2	TRBV7-8	.	.	TGTGCCAGCAGCTTGGACGCGGGGAAGGGGTATGGCTACACCTTC	CASSLDAGKGYGYTF
TRBJ2-7	TRBV7-9	TRBD2	.	TGTGCCAGCAGCCCACCAAGCGGGAGGGCCGGGGGTGAGCAGTACTTC	CASSPPSGRAGGEQYF
TRBJ2-5	TRBV2	TRBD2	once	TGTGCCAGCAGCCACCTGACTAGCGGCGAAGAGACCCAGTACTTC	CASSHLTSGEETQYF
TRBJ1-4	TRBV19	.	.	TGTGCCAGTAGTTACCAGGCTCACCGGCCCCTGTTTTTT	CASSYQAHRPLFF
TRBJ2-7	TRBV3-1/TRBV3-2	TRBD1	.	TGTGCCAGCAGCCCTGGGACAGGGAACTACGAGCAGTACTTC	CASSPGTGNYEQYF
TRBJ1-1	TRBV5-1	TRBD1	once	TGCGCCAGCAGTTATCCGGGACAGGGGAACACTGAAGCTTTCTTT	CASSYPGQGNTEAFF
TRBJ2-3	TRBV7-3	.	.	TGTGCCAGCAGCTTCGGGGATACGCAGTATTTT	CASSFGDTQYF
TRBJ2-3	TRBV19	TRBD2	.	TGTGCCAGTAGTATTACAGGAGCGGGGGCTAGCACAGATACGCAGTATTTT	CASSITGAGASTDTQYF
TRBJ2-2	TRBV6-5	TRBD2	.	TGTGCCAGCAAGACTAGCGGAGCGACCGGGGAGCTGTTTTTT	CASKTSGATGELFF
TRBJ1-2	TRBV19	.	.	TGTGCCAGTAGTACAGGGCCCTATGGCTACACCTTC	CASSTGPYGYTF
TRBJ1-5	TRBV24-1	.	.	TGTGCCACCAGTGAAAGGGGCGATCAGCCCCAGCATTTT	CATSERGDQPQHF
TRBJ1-1	TRBV9	TRBD1	.	TGTGCCAGCAGTGGTACAGGGGTGACTGAAGCTTTCTTT	CASSGTGVTEAFF
TRBJ1-5	TRBV10-2	.	once	TGCGCCAGCGTCGGGGTTAGCAATCAGCCCCAGCATTTT	CASVGVSNQPQHF
TRBJ1-3	TRBV6-5	.	.	TGTGCCAGCAGTTACGACGACAGCGTAGGAAACACCATATATTTT	CASSYDDSVGNTIYF
TRBJ1-2	TRBV27	.	many	TGTGCCAGCAGCCCTGGTCCGCAGGGTGATGGCTACACCTTC	CASSPGPQGDGYTF
TRBJ1-3	TRBV5-4	TRBD1	.	TGTGCCAGCAGGGGACAGGGGACTGGAAACACCATATATTTT	CASRGQGTGNTIYF